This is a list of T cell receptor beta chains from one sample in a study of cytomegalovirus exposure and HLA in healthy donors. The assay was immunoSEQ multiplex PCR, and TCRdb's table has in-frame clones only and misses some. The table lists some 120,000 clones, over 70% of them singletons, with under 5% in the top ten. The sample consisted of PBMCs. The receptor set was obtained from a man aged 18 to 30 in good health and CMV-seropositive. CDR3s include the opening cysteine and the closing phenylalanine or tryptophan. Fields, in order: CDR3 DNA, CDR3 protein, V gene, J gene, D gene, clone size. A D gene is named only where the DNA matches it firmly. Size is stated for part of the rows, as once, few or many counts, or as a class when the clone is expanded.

TGTGCCAGTAGTCTGGGACTAGCGGGGGTGTCAGATACGCAGTATTTT	CASSLGLAGVSDTQYF	TRBV19	TRBJ2-3	TRBD2	.
TGTGCCAGCAGTTTATCAACTAGTATGGGCAATGAGCAGTTCTTC	CASSLSTSMGNEQFF	TRBV27	TRBJ2-1	.	.
TGTGCCAGCAGCTTCCCCGACCGGGGTAGGGCCACAGATACGCAGTATTTT	CASSFPDRGRATDTQYF	TRBV5-6	TRBJ2-3	.	.
TGTGCCAGCAGTTACTCCTCCAGGGTGGATGAAAAACTGTTTTTT	CASSYSSRVDEKLFF	TRBV6-5	TRBJ1-4	.	.
TGTGCCAGCAGTGGCGAGGACACCGGGGAGCTGTTTTTT	CASSGEDTGELFF	TRBV6-1	TRBJ2-2	.	.
TGCGCCAGCAGCCAAGCAGGGATGCCTAATGAAAAACTGTTTTTT	CASSQAGMPNEKLFF	TRBV4-1	TRBJ1-4	.	.
TGTGCCATCAGAGGGGGAGAGACCCAGTACTTC	CAIRGGETQYF	TRBV10-3	TRBJ2-5	.	.
TGTGCCAGCAGGCGCCTACAGGGGAACACTGAAGCTTTCTTT	CASRRLQGNTEAFF	TRBV2	TRBJ1-1	.	.
TGTGCCAGCGGGCAAGGGGTCGGCGGCGCACCCCTCCACTTT	CASGQGVGGAPLHF	TRBV6-5	TRBJ1-6	.	.
TGTGCCAGCAGTGAATTCAGAGGAGAGACCCAGTACTTC	CASSEFRGETQYF	TRBV25-1	TRBJ2-5	.	.
TGTTCCAGCAGCCGCACTAATCAGCCCCAGCATTTT	CSSSRTNQPQHF	TRBV7-9	TRBJ1-5	.	.
TGCGCCAGCAGCCCGGACAGGCCCTACGAGCAGTACTTC	CASSPDRPYEQYF	TRBV5-1	TRBJ2-7	TRBD1	.
TGTGCCAGCAGCTTAGGTGTGTTCGGGGAGAGTAATGAAGCTTTCTTT	CASSLGVFGESNEAFF	TRBV7-9	TRBJ1-1	.	.
TGTGCCAGTAGTCCCCGCTCGGGGAGGGAGACCCAGTACTTC	CASSPRSGRETQYF	TRBV19	TRBJ2-5	.	few
TGTGCCACCTCTACCCCGAACACCGGGGAGCTGTTTTTT	CATSTPNTGELFF	TRBV15	TRBJ2-2	.	.
TGTGCCAGCAGTGTACAGGGGGCGCCCGGGGAGCTGTTTTTT	CASSVQGAPGELFF	TRBV7-6	TRBJ2-2	TRBD1	.
TGTGCCAGCACCCTAGGGGGGACAGGGAGCTACGAGCAGTACTTC	CASTLGGTGSYEQYF	TRBV6-5	TRBJ2-7	TRBD1	.
TGTGCCAGCAGCCTACCGGGGAGTCACGAGACCCAGTACTTC	CASSLPGSHETQYF	TRBV11-2	TRBJ2-5	.	.
.	CASSKGGVGRGNQPQHF	TRBV21-1	TRBJ1-5	.	.
TGCGCCAGCAGTGATTGGACCGGGACAGGGGGCTACAATGAGCAGTTCTTC	CASSDWTGTGGYNEQFF	TRBV10-2	TRBJ2-1	TRBD1	.
TGTTCCAGCAGCCTCCTAGACCACTATGGCTACACCTTC	CSSSLLDHYGYTF	TRBV7-9	TRBJ1-2	.	.
TGTGCCAGCAGTTACGAGGTGAGGTCGAACTACTATGGCTACACCTTC	CASSYEVRSNYYGYTF	TRBV6-6	TRBJ1-2	.	.